The T cell receptor (beta chain) described here comes from a study of shared clonotypes between healthy human individuals. At the level of the study: Researchers assigned three CD4 naive, three CD4 memory, two CD8 naive and one CD8 memory plate to each donor.

This clone was recorded only once. Antigen specificity is unknown. This CDR3 spans 15 amino acids. With 1 base removed from V and 3 bases from J, the gap between germline ends came to 11 bases. Germline lookup yields CDR1 SGHAT and CDR2 FQNNGV. Points from the study as a whole: It was the non-shared clonotypes that had lower generation probabilities than clonotypes shared by all four donors.

Donors comprised only Caucasian adults living in Nashville, Tennessee. Only in-frame clones appear in the TCRdb table, and some are missing; sequencing was by immunoSEQ multiplex PCR. Counted here are approximately 1.4 million clones, 98% occurring once; the ten biggest clones make up about 0.45%. This chain uses TRBV11-2 with TRBJ2-3; D is perhaps TRBD1 (5 bases). This receptor was identified in a man aged 30 to 39 in good health. Sequencing used naive CD4+ T cells sorted from blood. Subset: CD45RA+ positively selected. This CDR3 is CASSLGGILTDTQYF. The CDR3 DNA reads TGTGCCAGCAGCTTAGGGGGCATCCTGACAGATACGCAGTATTTT. The full variable domain, completed using reference TRBV11-2 and TRBJ2-3, is EAGVAQSPRYKIIEKRQSVAFWCNPISGHATLYWYQQILGQGPKLLIQFQNNGVVDDSQLPKDRFSAERLKGVDSTLKIQPAKLEDSAVYLCASSLGGILTDTQYFGPGTRLTVL.